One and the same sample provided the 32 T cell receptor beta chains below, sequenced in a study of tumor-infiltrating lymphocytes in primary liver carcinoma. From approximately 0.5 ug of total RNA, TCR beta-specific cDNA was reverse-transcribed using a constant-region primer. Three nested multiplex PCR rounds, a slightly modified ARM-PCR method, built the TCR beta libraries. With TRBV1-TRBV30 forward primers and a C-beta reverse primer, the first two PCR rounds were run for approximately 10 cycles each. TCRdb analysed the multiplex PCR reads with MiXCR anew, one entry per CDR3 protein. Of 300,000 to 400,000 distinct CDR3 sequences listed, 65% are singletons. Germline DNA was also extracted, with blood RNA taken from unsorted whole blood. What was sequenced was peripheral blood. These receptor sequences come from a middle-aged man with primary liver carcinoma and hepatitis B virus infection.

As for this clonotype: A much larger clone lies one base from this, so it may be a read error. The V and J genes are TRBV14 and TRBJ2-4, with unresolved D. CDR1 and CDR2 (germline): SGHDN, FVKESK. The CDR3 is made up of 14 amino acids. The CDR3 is CASSVDALGNIPYF. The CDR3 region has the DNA TGTGCCAGCAGCGTTGACGCATTGGGTAACATTCCGTACTTC.

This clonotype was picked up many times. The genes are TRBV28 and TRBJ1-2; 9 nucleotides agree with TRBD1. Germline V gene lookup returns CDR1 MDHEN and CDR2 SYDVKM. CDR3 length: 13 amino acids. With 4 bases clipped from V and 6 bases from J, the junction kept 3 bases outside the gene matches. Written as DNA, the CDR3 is TGTGCCAGCAGTTACAGGGGGCTAGATGGCTACACCTTC. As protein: CASSYRGLDGYTF.

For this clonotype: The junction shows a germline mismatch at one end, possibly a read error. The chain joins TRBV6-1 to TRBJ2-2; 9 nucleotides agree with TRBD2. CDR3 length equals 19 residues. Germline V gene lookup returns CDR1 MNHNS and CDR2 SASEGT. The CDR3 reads CTSSYSTLIAGANTGELFF. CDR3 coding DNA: TGTACCAGCAGTTACTCGACCCTTATAGCGGGAGCGAACACCGGGGAGCTGTTTTTT.

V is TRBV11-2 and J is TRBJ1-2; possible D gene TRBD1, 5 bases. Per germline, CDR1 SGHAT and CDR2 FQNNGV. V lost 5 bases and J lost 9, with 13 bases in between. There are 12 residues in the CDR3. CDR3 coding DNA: TGTGCCAGCAGCCCCGACAGCCATTGCTACACCTTC. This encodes CASSPDSHCYTF.

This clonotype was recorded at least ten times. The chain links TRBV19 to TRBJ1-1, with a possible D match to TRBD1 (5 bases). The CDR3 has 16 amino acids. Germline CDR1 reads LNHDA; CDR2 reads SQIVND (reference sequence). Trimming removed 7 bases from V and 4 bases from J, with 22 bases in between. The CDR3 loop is CASTPGGVTWTTEAFF. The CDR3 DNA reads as TGTGCCAGTACTCCCGGGGGAGTAACCTGGACCACTGAAGCTTTCTTT.

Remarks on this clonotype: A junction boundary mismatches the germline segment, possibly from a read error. The CDR3 DNA sequence: TGCAACGTTGACAGTCCTATCACAGATACGCAGTATTTT. It codes for CNVDSPITDTQYF. The chain uses TRBV29-1 and TRBJ2-3; possible D gene TRBD1, 5 bases. The germline V gene has CDR1 SQVTM and CDR2 ANQGSEA. The CDR3 length is 13 residues.

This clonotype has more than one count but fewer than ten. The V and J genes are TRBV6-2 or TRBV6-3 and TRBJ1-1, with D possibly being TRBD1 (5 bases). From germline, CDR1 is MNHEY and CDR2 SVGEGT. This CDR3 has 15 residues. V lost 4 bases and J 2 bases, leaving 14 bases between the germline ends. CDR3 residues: CASSLGLGRNTEAFF. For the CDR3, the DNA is TGTGCCAGCAGTTTGGGCCTGGGGCGTAACACTGAAGCTTTCTTT.

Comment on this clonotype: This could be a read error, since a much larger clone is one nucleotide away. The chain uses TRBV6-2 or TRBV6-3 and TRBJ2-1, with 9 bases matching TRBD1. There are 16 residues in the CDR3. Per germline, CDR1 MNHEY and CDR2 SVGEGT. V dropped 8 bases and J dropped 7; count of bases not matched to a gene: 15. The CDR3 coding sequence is TGTGCCAGCTGCATACAGGGGGCCTGGGGAAGGAATGAGCAGTTCTTC. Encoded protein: CASCIQGAWGRNEQFF.

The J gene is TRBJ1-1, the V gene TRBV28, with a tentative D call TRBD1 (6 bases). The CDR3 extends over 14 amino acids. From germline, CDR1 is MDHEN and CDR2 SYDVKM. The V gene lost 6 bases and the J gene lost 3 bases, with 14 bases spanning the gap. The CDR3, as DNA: TGTGCCAGCAGCCAAATACAGGGTGACACTGAAGCTTTCTTT. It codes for CASSQIQGDTEAFF.

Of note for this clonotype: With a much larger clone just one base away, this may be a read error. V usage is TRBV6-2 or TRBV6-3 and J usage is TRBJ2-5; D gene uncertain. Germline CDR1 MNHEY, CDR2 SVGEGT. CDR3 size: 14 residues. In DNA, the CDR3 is TGTACCAGCAGTTACTCTCGATTACAAGAGACCCAGTACTTC. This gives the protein CTSSYSRLQETQYF.

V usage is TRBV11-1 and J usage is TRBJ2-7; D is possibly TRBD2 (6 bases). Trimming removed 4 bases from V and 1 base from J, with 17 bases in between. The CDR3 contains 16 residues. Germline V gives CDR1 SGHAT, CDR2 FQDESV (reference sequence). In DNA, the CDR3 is TGTGCCAGCAGCTCTGGTCCGGGAGTGGTTTCCTACGAGCAGTACTTC. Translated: CASSSGPGVVSYEQYF.

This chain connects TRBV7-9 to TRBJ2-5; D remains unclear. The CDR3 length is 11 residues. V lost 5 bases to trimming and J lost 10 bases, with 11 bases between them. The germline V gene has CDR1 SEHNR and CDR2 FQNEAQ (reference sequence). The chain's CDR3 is CASSIGTDQYF. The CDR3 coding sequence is TGTGCCAGCAGCATCGGCACGGACCAGTACTTC.

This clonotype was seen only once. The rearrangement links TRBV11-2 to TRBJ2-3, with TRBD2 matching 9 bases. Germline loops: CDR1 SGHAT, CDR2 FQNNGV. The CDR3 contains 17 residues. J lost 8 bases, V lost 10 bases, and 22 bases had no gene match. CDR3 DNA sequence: TGTGCCAACAGTCGAGCCGGCGGGAGGGCCAGCGCAGGTACGCAGTATTTT. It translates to CANSRAGGRASAGTQYF.

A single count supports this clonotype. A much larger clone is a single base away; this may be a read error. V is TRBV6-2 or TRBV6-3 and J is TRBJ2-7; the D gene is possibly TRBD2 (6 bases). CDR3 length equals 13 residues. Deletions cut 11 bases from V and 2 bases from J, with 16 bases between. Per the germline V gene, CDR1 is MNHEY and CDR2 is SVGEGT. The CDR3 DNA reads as TGTGCCTCCCACGGGGGACCTCCCTACGAGCAGTACTTC. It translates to CASHGGPPYEQYF.

The CDR3 nucleotides read TGCGCCAGCAGCCAAGAGGGAAGTCCAGCGGGAGGCGCAGAGACCCAGTACTTC. The encoded protein is CASSQEGSPAGGAETQYF. The genes are TRBV4-1 and TRBJ2-5, with 9 positions matching TRBD2. The CDR3 has 18 amino acids. With 0 bases clipped from V and 4 bases from J, the junction kept 12 bases outside the gene matches. Germline V gene lookup returns CDR1 MGHRA and CDR2 YSYEKL.

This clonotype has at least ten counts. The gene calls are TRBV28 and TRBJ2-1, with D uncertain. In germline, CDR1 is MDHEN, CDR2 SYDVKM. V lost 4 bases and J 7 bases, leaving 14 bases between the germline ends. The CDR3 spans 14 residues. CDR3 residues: CASSSIALTNEQFF. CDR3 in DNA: TGTGCCAGCAGTTCTATAGCATTAACTAATGAGCAGTTCTTC. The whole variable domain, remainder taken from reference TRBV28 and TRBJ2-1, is DVKVTQSSRYLVKRTGEKVFLECVQDMDHENMFWYRQDPGLGLRLIYFSYDVKMKEKGDIPEGYSVSREKKERFSLILESASTNQTSMYLCASSSIALTNEQFFGPGTRLTVL.

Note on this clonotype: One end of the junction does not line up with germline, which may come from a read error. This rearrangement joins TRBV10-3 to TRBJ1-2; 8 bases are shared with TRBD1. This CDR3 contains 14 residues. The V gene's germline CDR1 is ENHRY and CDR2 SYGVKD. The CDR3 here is CVISELLTGDSYTF. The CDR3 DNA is TGTGTCATCAGTGAGTTATTGACAGGGGATAGCTACACCTTC.

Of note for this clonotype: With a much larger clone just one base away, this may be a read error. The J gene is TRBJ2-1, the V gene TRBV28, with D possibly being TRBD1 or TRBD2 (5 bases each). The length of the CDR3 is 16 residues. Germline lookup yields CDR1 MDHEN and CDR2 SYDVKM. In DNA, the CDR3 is TGTTCCAGCAGTCCCCCCGGGACCTACTACTACAATGAGCAGTTCTTC. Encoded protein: CSSSPPGTYYYNEQFF.

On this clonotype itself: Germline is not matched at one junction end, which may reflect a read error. CDR3 sequence: CVSSLSRLNTDTQYF. The CDR3 nucleotides are TGTGTCAGCAGCTTATCCCGACTTAACACAGATACGCAGTATTTT. V gene TRBV11-3 combines with J gene TRBJ2-3; D not certain. The length of the CDR3 is 15 residues. The germline V gene has CDR1 SGHNT and CDR2 YENEEA. The full variable domain, completed using reference TRBV11-3 and TRBJ2-3, is EAGVVQSPRYKIIEKKQPVAFWCNPISGHNTLYWYLQNLGQGPELLIRYENEEAVDDSQLPKDRFSAERLKGVDSTLKIQPAELGDSAVYLCVSSLSRLNTDTQYFGPGTRLTVL.

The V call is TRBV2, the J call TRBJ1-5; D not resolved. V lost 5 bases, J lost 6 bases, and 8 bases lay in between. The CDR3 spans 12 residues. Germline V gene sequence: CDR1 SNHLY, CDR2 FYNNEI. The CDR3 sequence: CASSSAAQPQHF. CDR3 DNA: TGTGCCAGCAGTTCGGCCGCTCAGCCCCAGCATTTT.

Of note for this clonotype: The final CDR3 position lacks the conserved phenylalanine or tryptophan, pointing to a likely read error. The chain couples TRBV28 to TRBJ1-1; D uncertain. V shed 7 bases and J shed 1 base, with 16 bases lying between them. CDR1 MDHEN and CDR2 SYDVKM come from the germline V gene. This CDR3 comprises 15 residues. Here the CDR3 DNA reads TGTGCCAGCATCATTGGACGGCTTCGGAACACTGAAGCTTTCTAT. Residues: CASIIGRLRNTEAFY.

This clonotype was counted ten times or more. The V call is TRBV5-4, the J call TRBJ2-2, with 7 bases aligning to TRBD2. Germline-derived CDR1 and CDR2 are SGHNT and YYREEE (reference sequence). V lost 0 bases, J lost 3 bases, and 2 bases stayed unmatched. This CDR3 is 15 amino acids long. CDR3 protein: CASSLVAGDTGELFF. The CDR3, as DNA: TGTGCCAGCAGCTTGGTTGCGGGGGACACCGGGGAGCTGTTTTTT.

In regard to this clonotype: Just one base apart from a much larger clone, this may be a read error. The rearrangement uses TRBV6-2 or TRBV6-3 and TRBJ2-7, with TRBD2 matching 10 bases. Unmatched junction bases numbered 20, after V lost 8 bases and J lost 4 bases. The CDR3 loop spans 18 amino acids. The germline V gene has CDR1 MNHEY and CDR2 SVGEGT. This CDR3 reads CASSPKGLASLGSYEQYF. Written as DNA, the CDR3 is TGTGCCAGCTCCCCCAAGGGACTAGCGAGTTTGGGATCTTACGAGCAGTACTTC.

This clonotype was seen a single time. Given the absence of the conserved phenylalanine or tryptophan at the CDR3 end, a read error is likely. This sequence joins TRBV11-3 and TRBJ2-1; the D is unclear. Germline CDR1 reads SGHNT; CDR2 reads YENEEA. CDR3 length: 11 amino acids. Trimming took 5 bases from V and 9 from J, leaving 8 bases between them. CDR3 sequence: CASSLFGEQFL. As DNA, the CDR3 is TGTGCCAGCAGCCTATTTGGTGAGCAGTTCCTC.

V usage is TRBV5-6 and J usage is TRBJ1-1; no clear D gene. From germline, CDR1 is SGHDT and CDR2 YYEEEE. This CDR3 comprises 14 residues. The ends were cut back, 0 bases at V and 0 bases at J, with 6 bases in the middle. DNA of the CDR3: TGTGCCAGCAGCTTGGTTCACATGAACACTGAAGCTTTCTTT. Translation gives CASSLVHMNTEAFF.

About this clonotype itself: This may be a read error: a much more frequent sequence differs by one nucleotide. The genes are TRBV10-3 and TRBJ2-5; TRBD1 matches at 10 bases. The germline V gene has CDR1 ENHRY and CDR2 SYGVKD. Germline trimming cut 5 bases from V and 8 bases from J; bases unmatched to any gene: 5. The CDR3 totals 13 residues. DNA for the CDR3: TGTGCCATCAGTTGGGACAGGGGAGATACCCAGTACTTC. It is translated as CAISWDRGDTQYF.

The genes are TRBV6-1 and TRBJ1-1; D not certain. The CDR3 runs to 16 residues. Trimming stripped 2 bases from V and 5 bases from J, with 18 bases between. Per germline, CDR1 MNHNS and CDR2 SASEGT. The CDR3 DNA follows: TGTGCCAGCAGTGAAAGTGGAGTGAGGGTTGGAACTGAAGCTTTCTTT. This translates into CASSESGVRVGTEAFF.

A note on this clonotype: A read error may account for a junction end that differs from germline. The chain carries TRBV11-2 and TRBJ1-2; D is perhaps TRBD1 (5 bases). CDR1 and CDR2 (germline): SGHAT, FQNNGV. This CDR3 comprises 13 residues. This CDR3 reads CASSLGGDYGYAF. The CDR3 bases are TGTGCCAGCAGCTTAGGGGGGGATTATGGCTACGCCTTC.

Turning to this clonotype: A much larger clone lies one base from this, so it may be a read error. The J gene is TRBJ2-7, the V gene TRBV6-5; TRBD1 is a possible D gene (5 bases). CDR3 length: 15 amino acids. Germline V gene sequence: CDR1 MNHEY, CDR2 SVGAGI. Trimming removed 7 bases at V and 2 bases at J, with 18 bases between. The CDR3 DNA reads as TGTGCCAGCACTACGACGACAGTTCCTACCTACGAGCAGTACTTC. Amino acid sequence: CASTTTTVPTYEQYF.

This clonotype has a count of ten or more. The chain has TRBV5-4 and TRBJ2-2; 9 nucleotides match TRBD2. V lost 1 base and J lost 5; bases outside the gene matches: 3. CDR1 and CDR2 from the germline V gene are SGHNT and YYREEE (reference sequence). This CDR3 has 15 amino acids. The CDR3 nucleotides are TGTGCCAGCAGCTTGAGCGGGAGGTGGACCGGGGAGCTGTTTTTT. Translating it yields CASSLSGRWTGELFF.

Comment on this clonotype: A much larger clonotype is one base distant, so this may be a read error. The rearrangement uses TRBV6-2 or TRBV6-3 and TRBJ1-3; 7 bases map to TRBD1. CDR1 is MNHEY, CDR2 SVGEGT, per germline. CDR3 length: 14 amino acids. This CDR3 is CASAGQGVGSTIYF. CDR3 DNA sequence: TGTGCCTCCGCCGGGCAGGGGGTCGGAAGCACCATATATTTT.

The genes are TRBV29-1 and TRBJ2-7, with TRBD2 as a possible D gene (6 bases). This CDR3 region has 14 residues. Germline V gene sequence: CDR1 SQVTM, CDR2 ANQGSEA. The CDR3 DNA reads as TGCAGTGTCGAAAAGGAGGGAAGAGCGTCCGAGCAGTACTTC. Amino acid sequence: CSVEKEGRASEQYF.